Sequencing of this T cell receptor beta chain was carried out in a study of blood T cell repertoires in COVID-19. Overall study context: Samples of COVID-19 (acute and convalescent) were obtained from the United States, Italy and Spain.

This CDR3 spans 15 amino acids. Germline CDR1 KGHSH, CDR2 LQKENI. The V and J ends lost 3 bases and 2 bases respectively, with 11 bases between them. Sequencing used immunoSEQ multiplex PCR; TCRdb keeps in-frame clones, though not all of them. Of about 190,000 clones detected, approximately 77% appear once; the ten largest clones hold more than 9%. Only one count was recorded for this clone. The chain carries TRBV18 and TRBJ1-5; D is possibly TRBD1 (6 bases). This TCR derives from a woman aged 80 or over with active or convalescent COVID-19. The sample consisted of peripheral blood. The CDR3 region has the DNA TGTGCCAGCTCACCCCAGACAGGCCGCAATCAGCCCCAGCATTTT. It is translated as CASSPQTGRNQPQHF.